The source of this T cell receptor (beta chain) is a study of cytomegalovirus exposure and HLA in healthy donors. This PCR relied on a set of 60 Vbeta primers and 13 Jbeta primers. Generated by immunoSEQ multiplex PCR, the TCRdb table keeps only in-frame clones and is missing some. The sample has tens of thousands of clones; 60% to 85% are singletons. Donors consisted of healthy bone marrow donors. V was pared by 0 bases and J by 5 bases, with 7 bases between. This CDR3 comprises 13 residues. Germline V CDR1 and CDR2: LNHNV, YYDKDF (reference sequence). The sequenced sample consisted of PBMCs. The TCR was taken from a woman aged 40 to 55 in good health and CMV-seropositive. The V gene is TRBV15, the J gene TRBJ2-5; a possible D gene is TRBD1 (5 bases). CDR3 region: CATSRDRAETQYF. Here the CDR3 DNA reads TGTGCCACCAGCAGAGACAGGGCTGAGACCCAGTACTTC.